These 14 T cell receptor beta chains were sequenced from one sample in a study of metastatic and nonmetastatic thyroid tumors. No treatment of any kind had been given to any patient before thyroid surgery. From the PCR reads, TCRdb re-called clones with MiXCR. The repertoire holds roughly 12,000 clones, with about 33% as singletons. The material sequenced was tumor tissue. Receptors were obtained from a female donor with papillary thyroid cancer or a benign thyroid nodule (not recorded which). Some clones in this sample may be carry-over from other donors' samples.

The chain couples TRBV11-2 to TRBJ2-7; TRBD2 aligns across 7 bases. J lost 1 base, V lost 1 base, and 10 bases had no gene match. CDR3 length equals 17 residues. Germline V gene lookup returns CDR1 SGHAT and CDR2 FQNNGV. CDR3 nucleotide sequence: TGTGCCAGCAGCTTAGGGACGGGGGGTTATCGGTCCTACGAGCAGTACTTC. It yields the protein CASSLGTGGYRSYEQYF.

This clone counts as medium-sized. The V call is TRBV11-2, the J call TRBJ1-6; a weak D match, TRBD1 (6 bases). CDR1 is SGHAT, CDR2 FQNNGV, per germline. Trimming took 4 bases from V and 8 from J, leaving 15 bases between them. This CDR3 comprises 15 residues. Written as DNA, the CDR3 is TGTGCCAGCAGCTCGAGCACAGGGCCCTATTCACCCCTCCACTTT. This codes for CASSSSTGPYSPLHF.

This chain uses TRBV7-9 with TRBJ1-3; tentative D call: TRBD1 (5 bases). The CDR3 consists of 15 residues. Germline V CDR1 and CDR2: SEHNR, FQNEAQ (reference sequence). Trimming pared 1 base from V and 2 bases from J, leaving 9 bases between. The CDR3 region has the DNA TGTGCCAGCAGCTTAGATCTGGGGGCTGGAAACACCATATATTTT. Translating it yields CASSLDLGAGNTIYF.

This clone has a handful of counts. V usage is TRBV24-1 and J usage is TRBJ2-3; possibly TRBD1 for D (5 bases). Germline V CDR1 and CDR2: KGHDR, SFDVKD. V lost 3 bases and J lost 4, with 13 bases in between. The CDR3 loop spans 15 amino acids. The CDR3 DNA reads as TGTGCCACCAGTGATCCCGGACAAACAGCAGATACGCAGTATTTT. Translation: CATSDPGQTADTQYF.

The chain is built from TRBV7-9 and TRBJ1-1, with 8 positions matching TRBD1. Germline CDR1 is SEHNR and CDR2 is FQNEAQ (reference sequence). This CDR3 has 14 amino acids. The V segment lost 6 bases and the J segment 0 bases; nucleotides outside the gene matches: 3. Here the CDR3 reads CASSDRGMNTEAFF. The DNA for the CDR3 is TGTGCCAGCAGTGACAGGGGCATGAACACTGAAGCTTTCTTT.

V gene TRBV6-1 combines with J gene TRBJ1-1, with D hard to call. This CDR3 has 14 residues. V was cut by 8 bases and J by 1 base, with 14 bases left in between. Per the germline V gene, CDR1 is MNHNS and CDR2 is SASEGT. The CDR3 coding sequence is TGTGCCAGCGAGAGACACCAGCAGAACACTGAAGCTTTCTTT. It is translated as CASERHQQNTEAFF.

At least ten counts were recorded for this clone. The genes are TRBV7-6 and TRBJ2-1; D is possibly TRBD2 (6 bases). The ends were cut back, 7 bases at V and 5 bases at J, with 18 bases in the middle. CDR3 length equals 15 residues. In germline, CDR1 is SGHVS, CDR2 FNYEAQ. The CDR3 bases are TGTGCCAGCACCCTTGAGGCTAGCGCGCACAATGAGCAGTTCTTC. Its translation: CASTLEASAHNEQFF.

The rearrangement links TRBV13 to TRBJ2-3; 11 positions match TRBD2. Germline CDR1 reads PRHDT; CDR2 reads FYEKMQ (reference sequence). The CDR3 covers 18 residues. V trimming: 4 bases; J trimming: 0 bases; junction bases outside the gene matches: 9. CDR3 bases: TGTGCCAGCAGCTCTTCTAGCGGGGGGCCGGAAAGCACAGATACGCAGTATTTT. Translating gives CASSSSSGGPESTDTQYF.

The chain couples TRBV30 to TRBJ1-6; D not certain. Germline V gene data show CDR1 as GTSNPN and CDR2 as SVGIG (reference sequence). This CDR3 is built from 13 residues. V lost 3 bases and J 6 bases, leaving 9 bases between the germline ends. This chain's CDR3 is CAWSRLGNSPLHF. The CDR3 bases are TGTGCCTGGAGCCGACTTGGTAATTCACCCCTCCACTTT.

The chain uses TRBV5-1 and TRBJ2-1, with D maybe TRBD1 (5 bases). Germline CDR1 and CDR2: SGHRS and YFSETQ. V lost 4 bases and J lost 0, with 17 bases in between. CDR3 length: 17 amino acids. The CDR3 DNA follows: TGCGCCAGCAGCCCATATACAGGATTACTCTCCTACAATGAGCAGTTCTTC. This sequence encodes CASSPYTGLLSYNEQFF. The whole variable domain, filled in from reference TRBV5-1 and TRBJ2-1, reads KAGVTQTPRYLIKTRGQQVTLSCSPISGHRSVSWYQQTPGQGLQFLFEYFSETQRNKGNFPGRFSGRQFSNSRSEMNVSTLELGDSALYLCASSPYTGLLSYNEQFFGPGTRLTVL.

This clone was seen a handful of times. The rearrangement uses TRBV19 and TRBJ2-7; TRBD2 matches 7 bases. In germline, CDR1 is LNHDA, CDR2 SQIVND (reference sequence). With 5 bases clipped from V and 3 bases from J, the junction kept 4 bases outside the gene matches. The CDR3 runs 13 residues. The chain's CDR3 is CASSGGGLYEQYF. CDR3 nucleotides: TGTGCCAGTAGTGGGGGAGGGCTCTACGAGCAGTACTTC. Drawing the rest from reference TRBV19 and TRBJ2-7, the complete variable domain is DGGITQSPKYLFRKEGQNVTLSCEQNLNHDAMYWYRQDPGQGLRLIYYSQIVNDFQKGDIAEGYSVSREKKESFPLTVTSAQKNPTAFYLCASSGGGLYEQYFGPGTRLTVT.

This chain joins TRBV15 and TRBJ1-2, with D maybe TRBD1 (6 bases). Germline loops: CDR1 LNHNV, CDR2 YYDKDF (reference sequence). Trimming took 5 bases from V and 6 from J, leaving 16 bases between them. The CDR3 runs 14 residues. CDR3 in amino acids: CATSYVTGTHGYTF. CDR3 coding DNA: TGTGCCACCAGCTACGTCACAGGGACCCATGGCTACACCTTC.

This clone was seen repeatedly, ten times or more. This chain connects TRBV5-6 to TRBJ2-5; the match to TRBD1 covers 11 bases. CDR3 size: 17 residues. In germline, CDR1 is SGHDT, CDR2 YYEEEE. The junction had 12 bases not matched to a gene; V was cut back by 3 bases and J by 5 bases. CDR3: CASSSSRDRGLGETQYF. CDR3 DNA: TGTGCCAGCAGCTCATCCCGGGACAGGGGGTTGGGGGAGACCCAGTACTTC.

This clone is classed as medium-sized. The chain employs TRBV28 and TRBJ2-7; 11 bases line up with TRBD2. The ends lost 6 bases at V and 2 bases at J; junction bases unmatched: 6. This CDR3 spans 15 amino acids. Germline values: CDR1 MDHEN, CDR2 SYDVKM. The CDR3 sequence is CASRLGTSGTYEQYF. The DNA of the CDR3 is TGTGCCAGCAGACTTGGGACTAGCGGAACCTACGAGCAGTACTTC.